Listed here are 11 T cell receptor beta chains from one sample, sequenced in a study of shared clonotypes between healthy human individuals. Naive CD8 isolation took CD45RO-negative cells positively selected for CCR7 and excluded terminally differentiated effector memory CD45RA+ cells. The data were produced by immunoSEQ multiplex PCR, yet TCRdb's version contains in-frame clones alone and is incomplete. The sample lists around 2,000,000 clones, 90% to 95% occurring once. The sequenced sample was naive CD8+ T cells from PBMCs. These receptors were obtained from a man between 18 and 35 years old in good health. Some clones in this sample may be carry-over from other donors' samples.

The chain combines TRBV19 with TRBJ2-2; D gene uncertain. The length of the CDR3 is 10 residues. V dropped 9 bases and J dropped 2 bases, with 1 base sitting between them. CDR1 is LNHDA, CDR2 SQIVND, per germline (reference sequence). This chain's CDR3 is CARNTGELFF. For the CDR3, the DNA is TGTGCCAGAAACACCGGGGAGCTGTTTTTT.

V usage is TRBV27 and J usage is TRBJ2-4; 10 nucleotides line up with TRBD2. Per germline, CDR1 MNHEY and CDR2 SMNVEV (reference sequence). This CDR3 contains 16 residues. V lost 5 bases to trimming and J lost 4 bases; unmatched junction nucleotides: 8. The CDR3 spells CASSPSWTSGKNIQYF. In nucleotides, the CDR3 is TGTGCCAGCAGTCCGTCCTGGACTAGCGGAAAAAACATTCAGTACTTC.

The V and J genes are TRBV7-9 and TRBJ2-3; D not resolved. V was shortened by 4 bases and J by 6 bases, with 2 bases between the two germline ends. The CDR3 runs to 10 residues. The germline V gene encodes CDR1 SEHNR and CDR2 FQNEAQ (reference sequence). The CDR3 region has the DNA TGTGCCAGCAGCTGGGATACGCAGTATTTT. It specifies CASSWDTQYF.

The chain has TRBV28 and TRBJ2-3; 10 bases line up with TRBD2. The CDR3 consists of 19 residues. From germline, CDR1 is MDHEN and CDR2 SYDVKM. The ends lost 5 bases at V and 0 bases at J; junction bases unmatched: 14. The CDR3 reads CASSPPLAGESSSTDTQYF. In DNA, the CDR3 is TGTGCCAGCAGTCCCCCTCTAGCGGGAGAGTCCTCTAGCACAGATACGCAGTATTTT.

The chain couples TRBV11-2 to TRBJ2-1; perhaps D is TRBD1 or TRBD2 (5 bases each). The V and J ends lost 5 bases and 0 bases respectively, with 17 bases between them. The germline V gene encodes CDR1 SGHAT and CDR2 FQNNGV. The CDR3 spans 17 residues. CDR3 in amino acids: CASSRPRDVSSYNEQFF. Written as DNA, the CDR3 is TGTGCCAGCAGCCGACCTAGGGACGTTAGCTCCTACAATGAGCAGTTCTTC.

The rearrangement uses TRBV7-9 and TRBJ2-3, with 7 bases fitting TRBD2. The CDR3 has 14 residues. V shed 0 bases and J 6 bases; nucleotides not matched to a gene: 3. CDR1 is SEHNR, CDR2 FQNEAQ, per germline (reference sequence). In nucleotides, the CDR3 is TGTGCCAGCAGCTTAGCGGGAGGGGTCGATACGCAGTATTTT. Its translation is CASSLAGGVDTQYF.

As for this clone: The same CDR3 arises from other DNA sequences in this sample as well. CDR3 DNA sequence: TGTGCCAGCAGTCCCGGGACAGCTATCTACGAGCAGTACTTC. This gives the protein CASSPGTAIYEQYF. This chain connects TRBV6-5 to TRBJ2-7, with TRBD1 matching over 7 bases. Per germline, CDR1 MNHEY and CDR2 SVGAGI. V trimming: 5 bases; J trimming: 3 bases; junction bases outside the gene matches: 7. This CDR3 has 14 amino acids.

The chain has TRBV5-6 and TRBJ2-7, with a possible D match to TRBD1 (5 bases). This CDR3 spans 11 amino acids. The ends were cut back, 4 bases at V and 6 bases at J, with 8 bases in the middle. Germline V gene data show CDR1 as SGHDT and CDR2 as YYEEEE. The CDR3 DNA follows: TGTGCCAGCAGCGGGCAGGGCGAGCAGTACTTC. Translating gives CASSGQGEQYF.

CDR3 sequence: CASSPPGGISYNEQFF. CDR3 DNA: TGTGCCAGCAGCCCCCCGGGGGGGATCTCCTACAATGAGCAGTTCTTC. This chain links TRBV27 with TRBJ2-1, with 8 bases aligning to TRBD2. Germline CDR1 MNHEY, CDR2 SMNVEV (reference sequence). There are 16 residues in the CDR3. The V gene end was trimmed by 6 bases and the J gene end by 0 bases; junction bases not matched to a gene: 7.

V gene TRBV7-3 combines with J gene TRBJ1-1; D gene ambiguous. This CDR3 has 13 residues. V gave up 5 bases and J gave up 4 bases, with 11 bases separating them. Per germline, CDR1 SGHTA and CDR2 FQGTGA. The CDR3 sequence: CASSPSKGTEAFF. The CDR3 region has the DNA TGTGCCAGCAGCCCTAGCAAGGGCACTGAAGCTTTCTTT.

This clone has only one observation. The V call is TRBV7-8, the J call TRBJ1-1; no definite D call. Germline V CDR1 and CDR2: SGHVS, FQNEAQ. V shed 2 bases and J shed 7 bases, with 17 bases lying between them. The CDR3 consists of 15 residues. The CDR3 bases are TGTGCCAGCAGCTTAAACCCCGTTCGGGGTCGTGAAGCTTTCTTT. This translates into CASSLNPVRGREAFF.